This T cell receptor (beta chain) derives from a study of spatial heterogeneity in lung cancer. Turning to the study itself: The donor group consisted of under 90 patients who had untreated, early-stage non-small cell lung cancer. Available follow-up PBMC samples were sequenced, at a median of roughly two years post-resection.

This sample's time point: blood at routine non-recurrence follow-up after resection. Whole RNA, isolated from tumor, nontumor lung or frozen PBMC, was sequenced without prior sorting. The study tagged each TCR cDNA molecule with a unique molecular identifier. MiXCR, applied by TCRdb to the 5' RACE reads, yields one record per CDR3 protein. The sample lists fewer than 150,000 distinct CDR3 sequences, 10% to 14% seen once, with 24% in the top ten. Trimming removed 5 bases from V and 2 bases from J; junction bases left unmatched: 5. The CDR3 consists of 14 residues. Germline assignment: CDR1 MDHEN and CDR2 SYDVKM.

V and J are TRBV28 and TRBJ2-7; 8 positions agree with TRBD2. The TCR sequence derives from a female donor with early-stage non-small cell lung cancer. Sequenced material: PBMCs, taken at follow-up. This chain's CDR3 is CASSTSGHTYEQYF. The CDR3 DNA is TGTGCCAGCAGTACTAGCGGACATACCTACGAGCAGTACTTC.